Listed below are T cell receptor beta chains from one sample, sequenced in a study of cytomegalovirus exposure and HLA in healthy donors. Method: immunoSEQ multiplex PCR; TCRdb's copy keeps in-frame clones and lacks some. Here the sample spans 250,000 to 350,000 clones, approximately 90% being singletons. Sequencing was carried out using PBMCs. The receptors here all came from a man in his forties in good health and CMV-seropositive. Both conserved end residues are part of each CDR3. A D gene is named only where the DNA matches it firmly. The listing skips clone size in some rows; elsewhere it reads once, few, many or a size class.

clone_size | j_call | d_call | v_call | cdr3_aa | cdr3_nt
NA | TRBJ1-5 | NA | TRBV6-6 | CASITAYNQPQHF | TGTGCCAGCATTACCGCGTATAATCAGCCCCAGCATTTT
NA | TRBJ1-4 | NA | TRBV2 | CASSAQGRFEKLFF | TGTGCCAGCAGTGCCCAGGGGCGGTTCGAAAAACTGTTTTTT
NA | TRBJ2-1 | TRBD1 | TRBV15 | CATSSLPRDRVHNEQFF | TGTGCCACCAGCAGCTTACCCCGGGACAGGGTCCACAATGAGCAGTTCTTC
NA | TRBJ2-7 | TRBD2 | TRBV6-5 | CASSGGRGGPYEQYF | TGTGCCAGCAGTGGGGGGAGGGGAGGCCCCTACGAGCAGTACTTC
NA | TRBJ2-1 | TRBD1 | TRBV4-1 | CASSQEDRGAYNEQFF | TGCGCCAGCAGCCAAGAGGACAGGGGGGCCTACAATGAGCAGTTCTTC
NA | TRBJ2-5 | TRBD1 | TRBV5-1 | CASRWDRAYLGTQYF | TGCGCCAGCAGGTGGGACAGGGCCTACCTGGGGACCCAGTACTTC
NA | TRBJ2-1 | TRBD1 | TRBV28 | CASSPPRGSNEQFF | TGTGCCAGCAGTCCCCCCAGGGGGAGTAATGAGCAGTTCTTC
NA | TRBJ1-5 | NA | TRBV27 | CASSLSHLRWPQHF | TGTGCCAGCAGTTTATCCCACTTGAGGTGGCCCCAGCATTTT
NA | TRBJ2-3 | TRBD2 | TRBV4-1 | CASSRGLAGSNADTQYF | TGCGCCAGCAGCCGCGGACTAGCGGGCTCTAACGCAGATACGCAGTATTTT
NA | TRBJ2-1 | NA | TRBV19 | CASSLKLYNEQFF | TGTGCCAGTAGTCTAAAACTCTACAATGAGCAGTTCTTC
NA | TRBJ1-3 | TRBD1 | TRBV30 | CAWRGESSRGTGNTIYF | TGTGCCTGGAGGGGGGAATCGTCCAGGGGGACTGGAAACACCATATATTTT
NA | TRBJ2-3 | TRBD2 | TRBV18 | CASSPRTSVTLSTDTQYF | TGTGCCAGCTCACCAAGGACTAGCGTCACCCTAAGCACAGATACGCAGTATTTT
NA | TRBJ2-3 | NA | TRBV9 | CASSRQRGLTDTQYF | TGTGCCAGCAGCAGACAGCGAGGCCTCACAGATACGCAGTATTTT
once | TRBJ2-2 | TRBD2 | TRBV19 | CASTPGLAGGRSTGELFF | TGTGCCAGTACCCCGGGACTAGCGGGAGGGCGGAGCACCGGGGAGCTGTTTTTT
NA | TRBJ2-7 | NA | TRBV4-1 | CASSQVTGSYEQYF | TGCGCCAGCAGCCAAGTAACAGGCTCCTACGAGCAGTACTTC
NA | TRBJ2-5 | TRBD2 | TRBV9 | CASSPLGAGAMETQYF | TGTGCCAGCAGCCCCTTGGGAGCGGGAGCGATGGAGACCCAGTACTTC
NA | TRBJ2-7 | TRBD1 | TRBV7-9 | CASSGPGQGTYEQYF | TGTGCCAGCAGCGGACCGGGACAGGGTACGTACGAGCAGTACTTC
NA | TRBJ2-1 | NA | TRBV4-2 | CASREADRSFNEQFF | TGTGCCAGCCGGGAGGCCGACAGGTCTTTCAATGAGCAGTTCTTC
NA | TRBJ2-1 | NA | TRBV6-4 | CASSDSSPYNEQFF | TGTGCCAGCAGTGACTCGTCCCCATACAATGAGCAGTTCTTC
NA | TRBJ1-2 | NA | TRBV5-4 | CASSPLESRANYGYTF | TGTGCCAGCAGCCCACTGGAAAGCAGGGCTAACTATGGCTACACCTTC
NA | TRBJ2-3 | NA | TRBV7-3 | CASSPYRERGTDTQYF | TGTGCCAGCAGCCCCTACCGGGAGCGCGGAACAGATACGCAGTATTTT